This TCR beta chain was sequenced during a study of OX40 agonist ivuxolimab in advanced cancers. The CDR3 consists of 16 residues. After removal of 5 bases from V and 1 base from J, the junction contained 7 bases not matched to a gene. Germline V gene data show CDR1 as SGHNT and CDR2 as YYREEE (reference sequence). The method was immunoSEQ multiplex PCR; TCRdb's version includes in-frame clones alone and lacks a portion of them. The table includes 60,000 to 75,000 clones, roughly 84% detected once. This receptor was identified in an adult with an advanced solid tumor such as melanoma, head and neck, liver or kidney cancer. Source: CD4+ or CD8+ T cells sorted from blood, taken in a trial of the OX40 agonist ivuxolimab. The chain recombines TRBV5-4 with TRBJ2-5; 11 bases agree with TRBD2. The CDR3 DNA sequence: TGTGCCAGCAGTTCAGGCGGGACTAGCGGCCAAGAGACCCAGTACTTC. Translated: CASSSGGTSGQETQYF.